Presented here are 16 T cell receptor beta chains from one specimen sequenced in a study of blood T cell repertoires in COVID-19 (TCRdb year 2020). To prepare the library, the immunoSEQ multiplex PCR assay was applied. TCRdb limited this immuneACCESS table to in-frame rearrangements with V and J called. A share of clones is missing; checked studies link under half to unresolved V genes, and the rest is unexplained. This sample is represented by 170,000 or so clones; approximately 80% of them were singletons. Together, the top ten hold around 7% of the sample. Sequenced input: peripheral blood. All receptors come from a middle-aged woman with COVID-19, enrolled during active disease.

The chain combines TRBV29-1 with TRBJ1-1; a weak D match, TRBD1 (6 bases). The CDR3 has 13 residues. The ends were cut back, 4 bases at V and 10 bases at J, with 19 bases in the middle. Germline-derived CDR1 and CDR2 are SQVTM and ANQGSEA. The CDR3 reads CSVAFDGTIRAFF. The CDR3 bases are TGCAGCGTTGCCTTTGACGGGACAATTCGAGCTTTCTTT.

The CDR3 region is CASCLLGSGNTIYF. As DNA, the CDR3 is TGTGCCAGTTGTTTACTAGGCTCTGGAAACACCATATATTTT. The chain joins TRBV19 to TRBJ1-3, with no clear D. V shed 8 bases and J shed 0 bases, with 11 bases lying between them. CDR3 size: 14 residues. In germline, CDR1 is LNHDA, CDR2 SQIVND (reference sequence).

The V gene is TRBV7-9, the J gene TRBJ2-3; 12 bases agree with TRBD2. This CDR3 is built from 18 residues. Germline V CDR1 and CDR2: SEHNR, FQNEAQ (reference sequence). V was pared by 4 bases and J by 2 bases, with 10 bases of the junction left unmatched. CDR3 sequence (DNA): TGTGCCAGCAGCTCAAGGGTTCTAGCGGGGGGGTTCACAGATACGCAGTATTTT. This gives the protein CASSSRVLAGGFTDTQYF.

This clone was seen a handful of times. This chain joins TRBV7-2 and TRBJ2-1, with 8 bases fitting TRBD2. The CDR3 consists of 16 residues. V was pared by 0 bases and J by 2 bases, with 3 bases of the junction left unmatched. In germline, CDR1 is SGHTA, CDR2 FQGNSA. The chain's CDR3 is CASSLAGGRTYNEQFF. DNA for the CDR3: TGTGCCAGCAGCTTAGCCGGCGGGAGGACCTACAATGAGCAGTTCTTC. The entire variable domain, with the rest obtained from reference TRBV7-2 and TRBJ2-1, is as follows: GAGVSQSPSNKVTEKGKDVELRCDPISGHTALYWYRQSLGQGLEFLIYFQGNSAPDKSGLPSDRFSAERTGGSVSTLTIQRTQQEDSAVYLCASSLAGGRTYNEQFFGPGTRLTVL.

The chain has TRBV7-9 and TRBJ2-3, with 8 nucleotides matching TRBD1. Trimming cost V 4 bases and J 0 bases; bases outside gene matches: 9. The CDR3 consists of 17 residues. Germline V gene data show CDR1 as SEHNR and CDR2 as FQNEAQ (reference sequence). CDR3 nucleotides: TGTGCCAGCAGCTCGACACAGGGGGGAAGCAGCACAGATACGCAGTATTTT. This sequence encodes CASSSTQGGSSTDTQYF.

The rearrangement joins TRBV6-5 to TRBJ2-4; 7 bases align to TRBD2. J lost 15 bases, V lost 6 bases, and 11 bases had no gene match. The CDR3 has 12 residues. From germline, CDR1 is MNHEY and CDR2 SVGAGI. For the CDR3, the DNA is TGTGCCAGCAGCACCGGGACTAAAATTTGGTACTTC. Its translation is CASSTGTKIWYF.

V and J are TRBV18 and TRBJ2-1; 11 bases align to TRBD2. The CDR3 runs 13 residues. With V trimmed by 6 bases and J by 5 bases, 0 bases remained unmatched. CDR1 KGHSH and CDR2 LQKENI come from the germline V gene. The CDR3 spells CASSGLADNEQFF. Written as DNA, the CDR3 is TGTGCCAGCTCGGGACTAGCGGACAATGAGCAGTTCTTC. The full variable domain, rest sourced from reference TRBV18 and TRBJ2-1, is NAGVMQNPRHLVRRRGQEARLRCSPMKGHSHVYWYRQLPEEGLKFMVYLQKENIIDESGMPKERFSAEFPKEGPSILRIQQVVRGDSAAYFCASSGLADNEQFFGPGTRLTVL.

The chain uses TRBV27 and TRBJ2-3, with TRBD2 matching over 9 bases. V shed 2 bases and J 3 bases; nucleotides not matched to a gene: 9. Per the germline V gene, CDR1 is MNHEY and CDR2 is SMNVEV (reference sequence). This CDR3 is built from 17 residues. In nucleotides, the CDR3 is TGTGCCAGCAGTTTACGGTCAATTAGCGGGAGAACAGATACGCAGTATTTT. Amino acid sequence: CASSLRSISGRTDTQYF.

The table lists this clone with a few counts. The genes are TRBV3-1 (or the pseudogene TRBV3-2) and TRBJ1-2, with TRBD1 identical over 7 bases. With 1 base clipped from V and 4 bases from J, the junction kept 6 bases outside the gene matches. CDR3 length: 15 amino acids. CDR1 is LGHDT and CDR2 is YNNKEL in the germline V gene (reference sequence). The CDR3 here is CASSQVGQWSYGYTF. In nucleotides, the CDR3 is TGTGCCAGCAGCCAAGTGGGACAGTGGAGCTATGGCTACACCTTC.

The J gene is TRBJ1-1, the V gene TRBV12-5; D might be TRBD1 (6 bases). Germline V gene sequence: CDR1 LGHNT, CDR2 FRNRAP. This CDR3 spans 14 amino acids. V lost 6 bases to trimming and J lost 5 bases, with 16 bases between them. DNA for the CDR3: TGTGCTAGTGGCCAGGGGCGGCAGGGGACTGAAGCTTTCTTT. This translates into CASGQGRQGTEAFF.

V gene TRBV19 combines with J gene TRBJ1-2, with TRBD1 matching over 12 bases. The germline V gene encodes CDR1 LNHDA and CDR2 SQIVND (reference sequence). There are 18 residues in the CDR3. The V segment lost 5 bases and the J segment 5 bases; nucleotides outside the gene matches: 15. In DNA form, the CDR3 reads TGTGCCAGTAGTGTTCCCGGGACAGGGGGCTTCGGTCTTTATGGCTACACCTTC. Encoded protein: CASSVPGTGGFGLYGYTF.

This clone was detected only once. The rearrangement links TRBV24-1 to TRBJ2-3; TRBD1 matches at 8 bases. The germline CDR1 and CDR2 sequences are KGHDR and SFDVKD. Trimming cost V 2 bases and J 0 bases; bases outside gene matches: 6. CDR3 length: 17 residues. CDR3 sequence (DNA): TGTGCCACCAGTGATTCCGGACAGGGTAGGAGCACAGATACGCAGTATTTT. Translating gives CATSDSGQGRSTDTQYF.

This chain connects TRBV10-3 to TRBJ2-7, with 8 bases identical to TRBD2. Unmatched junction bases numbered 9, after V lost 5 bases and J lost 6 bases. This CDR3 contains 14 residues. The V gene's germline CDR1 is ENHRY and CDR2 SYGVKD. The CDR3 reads CAISPTGTSLEQYF. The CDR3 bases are TGTGCCATCAGTCCCACCGGGACTAGTCTCGAGCAGTACTTC.

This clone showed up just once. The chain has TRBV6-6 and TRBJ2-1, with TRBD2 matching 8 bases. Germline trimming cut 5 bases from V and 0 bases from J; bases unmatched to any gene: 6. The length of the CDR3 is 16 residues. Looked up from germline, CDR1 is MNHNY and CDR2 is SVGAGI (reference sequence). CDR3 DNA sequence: TGTGCCAGCAGTATGGCGGGAGGAAGCTCCTACAATGAGCAGTTCTTC. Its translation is CASSMAGGSSYNEQFF.

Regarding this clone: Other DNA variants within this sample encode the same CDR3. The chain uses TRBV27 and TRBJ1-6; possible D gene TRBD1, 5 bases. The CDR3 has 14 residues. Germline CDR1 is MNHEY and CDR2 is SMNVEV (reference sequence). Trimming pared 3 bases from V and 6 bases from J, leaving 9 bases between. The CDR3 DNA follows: TGTGCCAGCAGTTTGGGGCAGGTTAATTCACCCCTCCACTTT. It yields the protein CASSLGQVNSPLHF.

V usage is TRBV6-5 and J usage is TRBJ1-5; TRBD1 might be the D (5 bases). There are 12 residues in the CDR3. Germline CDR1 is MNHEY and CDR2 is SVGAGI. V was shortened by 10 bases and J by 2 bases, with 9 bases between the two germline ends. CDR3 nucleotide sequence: TGTGCCACTCAGGGTGGCAATCAGCCCCAGCATTTT. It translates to CATQGGNQPQHF.